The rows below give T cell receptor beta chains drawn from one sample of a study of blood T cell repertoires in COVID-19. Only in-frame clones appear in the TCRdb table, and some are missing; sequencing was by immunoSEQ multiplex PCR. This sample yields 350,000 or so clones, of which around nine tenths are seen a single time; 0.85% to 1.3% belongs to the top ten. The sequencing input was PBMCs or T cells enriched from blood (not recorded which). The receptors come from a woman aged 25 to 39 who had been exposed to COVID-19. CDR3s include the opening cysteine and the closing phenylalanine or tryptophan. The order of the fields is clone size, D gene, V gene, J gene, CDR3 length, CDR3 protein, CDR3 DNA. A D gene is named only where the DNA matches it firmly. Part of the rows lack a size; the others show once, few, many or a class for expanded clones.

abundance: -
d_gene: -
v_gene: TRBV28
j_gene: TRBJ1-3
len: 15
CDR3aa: CASSLEQGSGNTIYF
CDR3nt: TGTGCCAGCAGTTTAGAGCAGGGATCTGGAAACACCATATATTTT

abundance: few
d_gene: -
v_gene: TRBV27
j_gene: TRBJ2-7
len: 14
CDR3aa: CASSLSGTRHEQYF
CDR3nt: TGTGCCAGCAGTTTGTCAGGGACTCGCCACGAGCAGTACTTC

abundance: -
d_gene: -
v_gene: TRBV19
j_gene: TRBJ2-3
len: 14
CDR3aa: CASSSTGGGATQYF
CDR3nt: TGTGCCAGTAGTTCGACTGGTGGCGGGGCTACGCAGTATTTT

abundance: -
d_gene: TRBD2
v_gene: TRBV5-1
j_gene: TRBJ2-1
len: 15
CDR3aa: CASSPGLAGSNEQFF
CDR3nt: TGCGCCAGCAGCCCGGGACTAGCGGGATCCAATGAGCAGTTCTTC

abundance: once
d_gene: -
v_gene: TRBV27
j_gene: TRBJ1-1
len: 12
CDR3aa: CASSLRGTEAFF
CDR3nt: TGTGCCAGCAGTTTAAGGGGCACTGAAGCTTTCTTT

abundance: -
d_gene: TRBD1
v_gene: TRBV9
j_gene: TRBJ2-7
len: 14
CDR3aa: CASSEQGWTYEQYF
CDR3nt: TGTGCCAGCAGCGAACAGGGGTGGACCTACGAGCAGTACTTC

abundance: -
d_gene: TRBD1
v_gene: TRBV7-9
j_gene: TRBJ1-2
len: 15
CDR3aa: CASSSWDRPNYGYTF
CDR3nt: TGTGCCAGCAGCTCCTGGGACAGGCCCAACTATGGCTACACCTTC

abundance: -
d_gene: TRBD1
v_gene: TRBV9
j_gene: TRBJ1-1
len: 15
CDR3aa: CASSVEQGANTEAFF
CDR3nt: TGTGCCAGCAGCGTGGAGCAGGGGGCCAACACTGAAGCTTTCTTT

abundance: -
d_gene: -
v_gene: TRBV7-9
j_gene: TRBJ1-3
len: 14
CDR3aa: CAALRGGVGNTIYF
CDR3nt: TGTGCCGCCCTCCGGGGAGGGGTTGGAAACACCATATATTTT

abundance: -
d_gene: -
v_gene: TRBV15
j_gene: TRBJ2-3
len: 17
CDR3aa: CATSRDRGSTVTDTQYF
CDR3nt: TGTGCCACCAGCAGAGATCGAGGGTCTACTGTCACAGATACGCAGTATTTT

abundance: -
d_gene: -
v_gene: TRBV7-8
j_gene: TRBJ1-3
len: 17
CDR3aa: CASSLAGGSLWGNTIYF
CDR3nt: TGTGCCAGCAGCTTAGCGGGAGGCAGTCTGTGGGGAAACACCATATATTTT

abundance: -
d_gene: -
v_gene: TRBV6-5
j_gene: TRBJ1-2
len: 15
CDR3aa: CASSYSIMAGLGYTF
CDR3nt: TGTGCCAGCAGTTACTCGATTATGGCAGGGCTTGGCTACACCTTC

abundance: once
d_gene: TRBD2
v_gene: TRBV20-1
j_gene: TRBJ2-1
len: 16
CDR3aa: CSASEFGTSVYNEQFF
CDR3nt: TGCAGTGCTAGTGAGTTCGGGACTAGCGTCTACAATGAGCAGTTCTTC

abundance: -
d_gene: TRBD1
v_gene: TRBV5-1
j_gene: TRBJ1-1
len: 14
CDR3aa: CASSLGSLQGMAFF
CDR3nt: TGCGCCAGCAGCTTGGGGAGTTTACAGGGGATGGCTTTCTTT

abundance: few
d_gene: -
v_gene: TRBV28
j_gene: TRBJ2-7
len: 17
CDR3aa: CASSPRGAGRKVYEQYF
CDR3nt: TGTGCCAGCAGCCCCCGGGGGGCAGGGAGAAAAGTCTACGAGCAGTACTTC

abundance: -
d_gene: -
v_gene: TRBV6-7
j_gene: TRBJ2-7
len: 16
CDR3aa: CASSYVLANSSYEQYF
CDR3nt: TGTGCCAGCAGTTACGTACTAGCTAATTCCTCCTACGAGCAGTACTTC

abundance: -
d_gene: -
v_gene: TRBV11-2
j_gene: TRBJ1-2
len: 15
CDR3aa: CASSPTTDSGQGYTF
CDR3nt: TGTGCCAGCAGCCCAACCACGGACTCCGGGCAGGGCTACACCTTC

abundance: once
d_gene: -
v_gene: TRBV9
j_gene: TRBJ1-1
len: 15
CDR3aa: CASSVGGFGNTEAFF
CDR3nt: TGTGCCAGCAGCGTAGGGGGCTTCGGGAACACTGAAGCTTTCTTT

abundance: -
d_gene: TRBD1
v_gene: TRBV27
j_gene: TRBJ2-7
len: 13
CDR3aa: CASGTGGVNEQYF
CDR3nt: TGTGCCAGCGGGACAGGGGGCGTCAACGAGCAGTACTTC

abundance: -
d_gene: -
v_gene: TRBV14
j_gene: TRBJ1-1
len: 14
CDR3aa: CASSQAISNTEAFF
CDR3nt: TGTGCCAGCAGCCAGGCCATCTCGAACACTGAAGCTTTCTTT

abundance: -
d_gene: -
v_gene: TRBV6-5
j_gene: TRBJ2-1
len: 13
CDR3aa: CASSYSELTEQFF
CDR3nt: TGTGCCAGCAGTTACTCGGAGCTGACTGAGCAGTTCTTC

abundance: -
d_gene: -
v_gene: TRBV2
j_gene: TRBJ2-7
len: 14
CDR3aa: CASSDDQALYEQYF
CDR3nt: TGTGCCAGCAGTGACGATCAAGCCCTCTACGAGCAGTACTTC

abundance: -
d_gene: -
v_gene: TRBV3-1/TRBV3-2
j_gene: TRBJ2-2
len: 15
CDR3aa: CASSQDPGSTGELFF
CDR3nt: TGTGCCAGCAGCCAAGACCCCGGTTCCACCGGGGAGCTGTTTTTT

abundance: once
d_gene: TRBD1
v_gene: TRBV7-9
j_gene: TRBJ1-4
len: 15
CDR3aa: CASSLMTGGNEKLFF
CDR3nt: TGTGCCAGCAGCTTAATGACAGGGGGTAATGAAAAACTGTTTTTT

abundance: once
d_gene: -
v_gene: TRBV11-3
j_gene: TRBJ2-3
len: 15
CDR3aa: CASSLVGDSPHTQYF
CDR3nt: TGTGCCAGCAGCTTAGTTGGCGACAGTCCCCATACGCAGTATTTT

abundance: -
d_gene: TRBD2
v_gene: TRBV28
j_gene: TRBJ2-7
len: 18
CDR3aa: CASSFSGVLAGGFYEQYF
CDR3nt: TGTGCCAGCAGTTTCTCAGGGGTCCTAGCGGGAGGGTTCTACGAGCAGTACTTC

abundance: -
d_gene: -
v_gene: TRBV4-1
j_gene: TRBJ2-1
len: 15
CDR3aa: CASSQGWGERNEQFF
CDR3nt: TGCGCCAGCAGCCAAGGATGGGGGGAGAGAAATGAGCAGTTCTTC

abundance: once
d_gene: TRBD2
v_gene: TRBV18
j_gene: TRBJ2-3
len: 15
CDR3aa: CASSPWGGSTDTQYF
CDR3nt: TGTGCCAGCTCACCGTGGGGGGGGAGCACAGATACGCAGTATTTT

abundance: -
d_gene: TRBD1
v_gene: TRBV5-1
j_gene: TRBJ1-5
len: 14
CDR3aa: CASSGGGANQPQHF
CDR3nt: TGCGCCAGCAGCGGAGGGGGCGCGAATCAGCCCCAGCATTTT

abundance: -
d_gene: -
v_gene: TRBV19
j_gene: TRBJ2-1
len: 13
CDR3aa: CASSIGLANEQFF
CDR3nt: TGTGCCAGTAGTATAGGGCTAGCAAATGAGCAGTTCTTC

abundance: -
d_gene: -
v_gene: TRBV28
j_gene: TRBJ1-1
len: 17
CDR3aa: CASSTQTSSDQNTEAFF
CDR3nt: TGTGCCAGCAGCACCCAGACTTCAAGCGATCAAAACACTGAAGCTTTCTTT

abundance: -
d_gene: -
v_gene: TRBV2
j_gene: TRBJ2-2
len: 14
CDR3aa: CASSTLTDTGELFF
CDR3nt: TGTGCCAGCTCCACCCTGACTGACACCGGGGAGCTGTTTTTT

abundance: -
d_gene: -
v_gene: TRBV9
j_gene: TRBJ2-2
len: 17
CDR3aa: CASSVVSGGLNTGELFF
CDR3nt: TGTGCCAGCAGCGTAGTTTCCGGCGGCCTGAACACCGGGGAGCTGTTTTTT

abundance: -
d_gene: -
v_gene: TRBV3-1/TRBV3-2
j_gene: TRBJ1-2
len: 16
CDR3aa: CASSQHRYPTSYGYTF
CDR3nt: TGTGCCAGCAGCCAACATCGTTATCCAACAAGCTATGGCTACACCTTC

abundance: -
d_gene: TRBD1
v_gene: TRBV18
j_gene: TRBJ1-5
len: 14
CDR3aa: CASSPGTGDGPQHF
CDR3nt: TGTGCCAGCTCACCCGGGACAGGAGATGGGCCCCAGCATTTT

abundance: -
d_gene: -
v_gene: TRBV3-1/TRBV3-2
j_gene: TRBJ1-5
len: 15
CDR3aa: CASSRTDSPNQPQHF
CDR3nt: TGTGCCAGCAGCCGGACCGACAGCCCCAATCAGCCCCAGCATTTT

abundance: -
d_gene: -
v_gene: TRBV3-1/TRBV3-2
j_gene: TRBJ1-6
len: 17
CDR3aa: CASSQDLEISYNSPLHF
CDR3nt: TGTGCCAGCAGCCAAGATCTGGAGATCTCCTATAATTCACCCCTCCACTTT

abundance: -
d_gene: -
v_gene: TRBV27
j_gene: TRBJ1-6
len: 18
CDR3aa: CASSYGIRASSYNSPLHF
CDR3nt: TGTGCCAGCAGTTACGGGATTCGGGCCAGCTCCTATAATTCACCCCTCCACTTT

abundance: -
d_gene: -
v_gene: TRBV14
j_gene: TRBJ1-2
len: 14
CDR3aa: CASSQVGGSDGYTF
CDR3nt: TGTGCCAGCAGCCAAGTGGGGGGATCGGATGGCTACACCTTC

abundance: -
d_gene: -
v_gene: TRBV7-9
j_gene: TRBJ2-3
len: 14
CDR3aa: CASSYLGGTDTQYF
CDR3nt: TGTGCCAGCAGCTACTTAGGAGGCACAGATACGCAGTATTTT

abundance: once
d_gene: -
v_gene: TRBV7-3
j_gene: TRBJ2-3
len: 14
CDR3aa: CASSSTGSTDTQYF
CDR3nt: TGTGCCAGCAGCTCCACCGGGAGCACAGATACGCAGTATTTT